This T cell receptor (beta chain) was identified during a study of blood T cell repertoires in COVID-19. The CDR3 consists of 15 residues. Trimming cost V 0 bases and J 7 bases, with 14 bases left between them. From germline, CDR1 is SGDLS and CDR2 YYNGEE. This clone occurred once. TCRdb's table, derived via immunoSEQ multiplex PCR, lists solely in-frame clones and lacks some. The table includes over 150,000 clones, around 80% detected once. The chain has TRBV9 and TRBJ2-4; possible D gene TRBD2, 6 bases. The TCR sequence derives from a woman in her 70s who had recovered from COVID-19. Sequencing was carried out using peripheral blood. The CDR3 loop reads CASSVAGSGGNIQYF. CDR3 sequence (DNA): TGTGCCAGCAGCGTAGCGGGTAGCGGTGGGAACATTCAGTACTTC.